A selection of T cell receptor beta chains follows, all from one sample in a study of blood T cell repertoires in COVID-19. This table comes from immunoSEQ multiplex PCR, and its TCRdb copy is limited to in-frame clones, with some not included. The sample lists fewer than 40,000 clones, about four fifths occurring once. Sequenced sample: peripheral blood. The receptors come from a man older than 75 with active or convalescent COVID-19. Each CDR3 is given with its conserved first and last residue. Each record gives: CDR3 length, J gene, V gene, CDR3 protein.

12 | TRBJ2-7 | TRBV2 | CASSPSRYEQYF
15 | TRBJ1-2 | TRBV6-5 | CASTEWGGANYGYTF
14 | TRBJ2-5 | TRBV14 | CASSQAVRGQTQYF
12 | TRBJ2-3 | TRBV28 | CASSPQEDTQYF
15 | TRBJ2-5 | TRBV28 | CASSLWGLGGETQYF
12 | TRBJ2-1 | TRBV6-2/TRBV6-3 | CASSYRTAEQFF
14 | TRBJ2-1 | TRBV6-6 | CASIGGFTYNEQFF
13 | TRBJ1-1 | TRBV28 | CASSVSSNTEAFF
16 | TRBJ2-1 | TRBV28 | CASSLATSGYYNEQFF
15 | TRBJ2-7 | TRBV28 | CASRAPGQGTYEQYF
17 | TRBJ1-6 | TRBV2 | CASRDSSLSSYNSPLHF
15 | TRBJ2-5 | TRBV15 | CATSRDFGGRETQYF
15 | TRBJ1-1 | TRBV6-6 | CASSLHPGSDTEAFF
12 | TRBJ1-2 | TRBV18 | CASSFRQDGYTF
13 | TRBJ2-2 | TRBV5-1 | CASAREGTGELFF
13 | TRBJ2-2 | TRBV12-3/TRBV12-4 | CASSFRGTGELFF
16 | TRBJ2-7 | TRBV10-3 | CAISDPGTSGSYEQYF
12 | TRBJ2-3 | TRBV19 | CASRGPADTQYF
13 | TRBJ1-2 | TRBV24-1 | CATSLQGIDGYTF
13 | TRBJ2-5 | TRBV5-1 | CASSFAGSETQYF
14 | TRBJ2-3 | TRBV5-1 | CASSLVQGADTQYF
15 | TRBJ2-3 | TRBV2 | CASSKTSKGTDTQYF
18 | TRBJ2-2 | TRBV7-9 | CASRALAVGGDTTGELFF
14 | TRBJ2-7 | TRBV7-2 | CASKAGYLSYEQYF
15 | TRBJ2-1 | TRBV28 | CASSFDGLAGNEQFF
15 | TRBJ1-3 | TRBV28 | CASRTGQGSGNTIYF
14 | TRBJ2-7 | TRBV30 | CAWSVRGAFNEQYF
14 | TRBJ1-4 | TRBV18 | CASSATEGSEKLFF
14 | TRBJ2-5 | TRBV7-8 | CASSPRYRDETQYF
16 | TRBJ2-7 | TRBV3-1/TRBV3-2 | CASSQPLQDDSYEQYF
14 | TRBJ2-5 | TRBV28 | CASSAATGLLAQYF
12 | TRBJ1-1 | TRBV28 | CASQGMNTEAFF
15 | TRBJ2-7 | TRBV7-5 | CARSLDGLSSYEQYF
17 | TRBJ2-6 | TRBV7-2 | CASSTQGALSGANVLTF
15 | TRBJ2-1 | TRBV7-9 | CASSLGTSGYNEQFF
12 | TRBJ2-3 | TRBV7-2 | CASSSGVDTQYF
18 | TRBJ2-2 | TRBV21-1 | CASSSLPRGPSFTGELFF
16 | TRBJ2-1 | TRBV9 | CASSVVASGIRDEQFF
14 | TRBJ1-6 | TRBV6-2/TRBV6-3 | CASSQRDWDSPLHF
13 | TRBJ2-1 | TRBV3-1/TRBV3-2 | CAIGGSSWDEQFF
14 | TRBJ2-1 | TRBV9 | CASSAGTSQLEQFF
14 | TRBJ2-1 | TRBV29-1 | CSVEDHNELAGGVF
14 | TRBJ1-1 | TRBV11-2 | CASSLAGQGTEAFF
13 | TRBJ2-7 | TRBV3-1/TRBV3-2 | CASSPSEGYEQYF
12 | TRBJ1-6 | TRBV2 | CASSVGDSPLHF
15 | TRBJ2-2 | TRBV6-2/TRBV6-3 | CASSTGLANTGELFF